These 29 T cell receptor beta chains originate from one sample sequenced in a study of blood T cells in healthy people across ages. Through a sample-barcoded 5' primer and a J-beta primer mix, a second PCR was run for roughly 6 to 11 cycles. MiXCR was run by TCRdb on the 5' RACE reads, yielding one entry per CDR3 protein. In the table there are 1.5 million to 2 million distinct CDR3 sequences, roughly 50% of which are singletons. The sequenced sample consisted of blood. These receptor sequences come from a woman in her thirties or forties in good health.

The CDR3: CSVDIVLGTGYGYTF. The CDR3 DNA reads TGCAGCGTTGATATAGTTCTTGGTACCGGATATGGCTACACCTTC. The chain joins TRBV29-1 to TRBJ1-2; D unclear. The CDR3 loop spans 15 amino acids. CDR1 is SQVTM, CDR2 ANQGSEA, per germline. Trimming took off 3 bases at V and 5 bases at J, with 19 bases between the two ends. Looking up the rest from reference TRBV29-1 and TRBJ1-2 gives the full variable domain: SAVISQKPSRDICQRGTSLTIQCQVDSQVTMMFWYRQQPGQSLTLIATANQGSEATYESGFVIDKFPISRPNLTFSTLTVSNMSPEDSSIYLCSVDIVLGTGYGYTFGSGTRLTVV.

This chain joins TRBV9 and TRBJ1-4; no definite D call. The V and J ends lost 0 bases and 5 bases respectively, with 8 bases between them. Germline V gene sequence: CDR1 SGDLS, CDR2 YYNGEE. The CDR3 extends over 14 amino acids. The CDR3 bases are TGTGCCAGCAGCGTAGCCGCGTACAATGAAAAACTGTTTTTT. Its protein product is CASSVAAYNEKLFF.

The chain recombines TRBV7-9 with TRBJ1-2; D gene unclear. Germline CDR1 and CDR2: SEHNR and FQNEAQ (reference sequence). The length of the CDR3 is 14 residues. Trimming stripped 5 bases from V and 1 base from J, with 11 bases between. CDR3 sequence (DNA): TGTGCCAGCAGCCCGGCGTCGGGTAACTATGGCTACACCTTC. It encodes CASSPASGNYGYTF.

The chain is built from TRBV28 and TRBJ1-2, with TRBD1 matching over 10 bases. CDR3 length: 14 amino acids. V was pared by 10 bases and J by 8 bases, with 13 bases of the junction left unmatched. In germline, CDR1 is MDHEN, CDR2 SYDVKM. CDR3 nucleotide sequence: TGTGCCACCCACAGCGACAGGGGGCTCAGGGGCTACACCTTC. Its translation: CATHSDRGLRGYTF.

The rearrangement links TRBV12-3 or TRBV12-4 to TRBJ1-5; maybe TRBD1 (6 bases). V dropped 2 bases and J dropped 3 bases, with 17 bases sitting between them. The CDR3 length is 17 residues. CDR3 in DNA: TGTGCCAGCAGTTTAACTTTAGGGGGTACGGTCAATCAGCCCCAGCATTTT. Translated: CASSLTLGGTVNQPQHF.

This chain joins TRBV6-6 and TRBJ2-3; D perhaps matches TRBD2 (7 bases). The CDR3 loop spans 15 amino acids. Germline CDR1 is MNHNY and CDR2 is SVGAGI (reference sequence). Between the trimmed V and J ends, which lost 0 bases and 5 bases, there was a span of 12 bases. The CDR3: CASSYSMGGGDTQYF. The CDR3 DNA is TGTGCCAGCAGTTACTCGATGGGAGGGGGAGATACGCAGTATTTT.

J is TRBJ1-1 and V is TRBV5-1; possible D gene TRBD1, 6 bases. The CDR3 has 15 residues. Trimming cost V 6 bases and J 2 bases, with 17 bases left between them. Germline V gene data show CDR1 as SGHRS and CDR2 as YFSETQ. CDR3 sequence reads: CASTPSYRDNTEAFF. The CDR3, as DNA: TGCGCCAGCACCCCCTCCTACAGGGATAACACTGAAGCTTTCTTT.

V is TRBV6-1 and J is TRBJ2-5; 7 nucleotides match TRBD1. The DNA end is more similar to TRBJ2-7, so the J call may be wrong. This CDR3 region has 14 residues. Germline CDR1 reads MNHNS; CDR2 reads SASEGT. The CDR3 loop reads CASSAKGQIYEQYF. CDR3 bases: TGTGCCAGCAGCGCTAAGGGACAGATCTACGAGCAGTACTTC.

The rearrangement joins TRBV11-2 to TRBJ2-5, with D perhaps given as TRBD1 or TRBD2 (5 bases each). Trimming removed 0 bases at V and 12 bases at J, with 11 bases between. The germline V gene encodes CDR1 SGHAT and CDR2 FQNNGV. The CDR3 sequence is 12 residues long. In nucleotides, the CDR3 is TGTGCCAGCAGCTTAGATAAGGGACCGAAGTACTTC. It translates to CASSLDKGPKYF.

This clonotype showed up just a few times. This sequence joins TRBV15 and TRBJ2-3; D is unclear. CDR1 LNHNV and CDR2 YYDKDF come from the germline V gene (reference sequence). Trimming stripped 0 bases from V and 1 base from J, with 8 bases between. The CDR3 is 15 amino acids. The CDR3 loop is CATSRDPVGTDTQYF. The CDR3 nucleotides are TGTGCCACCAGCAGAGATCCTGTAGGCACAGATACGCAGTATTTT. The full variable domain, in which reference TRBV15 and TRBJ2-3 provide the parts outside the CDR3, is DAMVIQNPRYQVTQFGKPVTLSCSQTLNHNVMYWYQQKSSQAPKLLFHYYDKDFNNEADTPDNFQSRRPNTSFCFLDIRSPGLGDTAMYLCATSRDPVGTDTQYFGPGTRLTVL.

This clonotype came up a few times. V is TRBV4-1 and J is TRBJ2-4, with D hard to call. V was trimmed by 3 bases and J by 0 bases, leaving 9 bases between them. Per germline, CDR1 MGHRA and CDR2 YSYEKL. The CDR3 totals 15 residues. This chain's CDR3 is CASSHPPLAKNIQYF. For the CDR3, the DNA is TGCGCCAGCAGCCATCCTCCGCTAGCCAAAAACATTCAGTACTTC.

Concerning this clonotype: An end of the junction differs from the germline gene, which may be a read error. The chain is built from TRBV20-1 and TRBJ2-7, with D perhaps given as TRBD1 or TRBD2 (5 bases each). CDR1 and CDR2 (germline): DFQATT, SNEGSKA (reference sequence). The CDR3 runs to 10 residues. CDR3 bases: TGCAGGGCTAGGGTCGGGGACCAGTACTTC. This encodes CRARVGDQYF.

The chain combines TRBV5-5 with TRBJ1-5, with unresolved D. Germline V lookup: CDR1 SGHKS, CDR2 YYEKEE (reference sequence). The V end lost 3 bases, the J end lost 2 bases, and 12 bases lay between the germline ends. The CDR3 sequence is 15 residues long. CDR3 loop: CASSWVLRGNQPQHF. CDR3 in DNA: TGTGCCAGCAGCTGGGTATTGAGAGGCAATCAGCCCCAGCATTTT.

The chain is built from TRBV20-1 and TRBJ1-4, with D perhaps TRBD1 (5 bases). Germline-derived CDR1 and CDR2 are DFQATT and SNEGSKA (reference sequence). The CDR3 is 15 amino acids. Trimming shortened V by 6 bases and J by 7 bases, and 21 bases separated the two germline ends. In DNA, the CDR3 is TGCAGTGCCCCAGGGCAGGTCTCAGACGTTGAAAAACTGTTTTTT. It is translated as CSAPGQVSDVEKLFF.

V is TRBV20-1 and J is TRBJ1-5; 9 nucleotides align to TRBD1. Germline values: CDR1 DFQATT, CDR2 SNEGSKA (reference sequence). Trimming removed 3 bases from V and 0 bases from J; junction bases left unmatched: 12. This CDR3 is 18 amino acids long. The CDR3: CSARTAGTGIFSNQPQHF. For the CDR3, the DNA is TGCAGTGCTAGGACCGCGGGGACAGGGATTTTTAGCAATCAGCCCCAGCATTTT.

The chain recombines TRBV2 with TRBJ1-6; possibly TRBD1 for D (6 bases). The length of the CDR3 is 14 residues. Trimming removed 6 bases at V and 15 bases at J, with 21 bases between. The germline CDR1 and CDR2 sequences are SNHLY and FYNNEI. The CDR3 spells CASSPGGPKEDLHF. The CDR3, as DNA: TGTGCCAGCAGCCCCGGGGGGCCTAAAGAGGACCTCCACTTT.

The chain uses TRBV10-3 and TRBJ2-3; TRBD2 matches at 8 bases. The V gene end was trimmed by 3 bases and the J gene end by 2 bases; junction bases not matched to a gene: 4. Germline CDR1 reads ENHRY; CDR2 reads SYGVKD. The length of the CDR3 is 15 residues. CDR3 residues: CAISDRGGDTDTQYF. CDR3 DNA: TGTGCCATCAGTGACCGGGGGGGGGACACAGATACGCAGTATTTT.

This clonotype was picked up many times. The chain links TRBV10-3 to TRBJ2-3, with 11 bases lining up with TRBD1. The V gene's germline CDR1 is ENHRY and CDR2 SYGVKD. Germline trimming cut 8 bases from V and 5 bases from J; bases unmatched to any gene: 6. The length of the CDR3 is 14 residues. CDR3 sequence reads: CAISGQGEVDTQYF. In DNA, the CDR3 is TGTGCCATCTCGGGACAGGGGGAAGTAGATACGCAGTATTTT.

This clonotype came up many times. The chain is built from TRBV4-2 and TRBJ2-6; TRBD1 matches at 9 bases. The CDR3 loop spans 16 amino acids. Germline lookup yields CDR1 LGHNA and CDR2 YNFKEQ. Germline trimming cut 4 bases from V and 2 bases from J; bases unmatched to any gene: 3. CDR3 protein: CASSPTGGAGANVLTF. Written as DNA, the CDR3 is TGTGCCAGCAGCCCCACAGGGGGCGCTGGGGCCAACGTCCTGACTTTC.

This clonotype was seen a handful of times. This chain links TRBV7-9 with TRBJ1-2; D unclear. V shed 3 bases and J shed 7 bases, with 6 bases lying between them. Germline loops: CDR1 SEHNR, CDR2 FQNEAQ (reference sequence). The CDR3 sequence is 11 residues long. CDR3: CASSLASGYTF. DNA for the CDR3: TGTGCCAGCAGCTTGGCTTCTGGCTACACCTTC.

This clonotype was picked up a small number of times. The chain employs TRBV20-1 and TRBJ2-3; possibly TRBD2 for D (6 bases). Germline lookup yields CDR1 DFQATT and CDR2 SNEGSKA (reference sequence). The CDR3 consists of 15 residues. Trimming shortened V by 3 bases and J by 0 bases, and 13 bases separated the two germline ends. In DNA, the CDR3 is TGCAGTGCTAGCCAGGACGGGACTAGCACAGATACGCAGTATTTT. Translating gives CSASQDGTSTDTQYF.

V gene TRBV12-3 or TRBV12-4 combines with J gene TRBJ2-1; 12 positions agree with TRBD2. V was clipped by 3 bases and J by 8 bases; unmatched bases: 8. The CDR3 sequence is 16 residues long. As DNA, the CDR3 is TGTGCCAGCAGTTTTGCCCTAGCGGGGGGGGAGGATGAGCAGTTCTTC. Protein: CASSFALAGGEDEQFF.

The J gene is TRBJ2-5, the V gene TRBV5-1, with D hard to call. The CDR3 covers 15 residues. Germline lookup yields CDR1 SGHRS and CDR2 YFSETQ. Trimming left V 4 bases short and J 2 bases short, with 15 bases between. The CDR3 DNA reads TGCGCCAGCAGCCCATCCGGGTCACTTCAAGAGACCCAGTACTTC. Amino acids: CASSPSGSLQETQYF.

The chain joins TRBV12-3 or TRBV12-4 to TRBJ2-1, with 8 bases lining up with TRBD1. This CDR3 comprises 17 residues. Trimming at V came to 1 base and at J to 6 bases, leaving 11 bases not matched to a gene. CDR3 coding DNA: TGTGCCAGCAGTTTAGGGACAGGGAACCAGGGGGGCAATGAGCAGTTCTTC. Translating gives CASSLGTGNQGGNEQFF.

The V and J genes are TRBV4-2 and TRBJ2-5; tentatively, D is TRBD2 (6 bases). The CDR3 totals 20 residues. Germline CDR1 and CDR2: LGHNA and YNFKEQ. V shed 0 bases and J shed 4 bases, with 27 bases lying between them. The CDR3 DNA reads TGTGCCAGCAGCCAAGATAAAAGGCGCCCCGGGACTCCAGAGGGAGAGACCCAGTACTTC. This sequence encodes CASSQDKRRPGTPEGETQYF.

The chain carries TRBV6-5 and TRBJ2-7; D is undetermined. The last part of the DNA fits TRBJ2-5 better; the J call may be wrong. This CDR3 is 16 amino acids long. CDR1 is MNHEY and CDR2 is SVGAGI in the germline V gene. The chain's CDR3 is CASSYSKRSQLETQYF. The CDR3 DNA follows: TGTGCCAGCAGTTACTCGAAACGTTCTCAGTTGGAGACCCAGTACTTC.

This chain links TRBV20-1 with TRBJ2-3; weak D call: TRBD2 (7 bases). Germline V gene sequence: CDR1 DFQATT, CDR2 SNEGSKA (reference sequence). V was trimmed by 5 bases and J by 2 bases, leaving 14 bases between them. This CDR3 is 14 amino acids long. CDR3 in amino acids: CSAPLAGATDTQYF. For the CDR3, the DNA is TGCAGTGCTCCTTTGGCGGGGGCCACAGATACGCAGTATTTT.

A few counts support this clonotype. The chain couples TRBV7-2 to TRBJ2-7, with a tentative D call TRBD2 (5 bases). V shed 5 bases and J shed 6 bases, with 14 bases lying between them. Germline lookup yields CDR1 SGHTA and CDR2 FQGNSA. CDR3 length equals 13 residues. The CDR3 loop is CASSLRTVPEQYF. CDR3 nucleotide sequence: TGTGCCAGCAGCCTACGGACTGTCCCCGAGCAGTACTTC.

This rearrangement joins TRBV7-9 to TRBJ1-4, with 7 bases lining up with TRBD1. V was pared by 5 bases and J by 2 bases, with 8 bases of the junction left unmatched. This CDR3 contains 16 residues. The germline CDR1 and CDR2 sequences are SEHNR and FQNEAQ (reference sequence). CDR3 sequence reads: CASSQTGITTNEKLFF. CDR3 coding DNA: TGTGCCAGCAGCCAGACAGGGATCACGACTAATGAAAAACTGTTTTTT.